A single sample is the source of the 22 T cell receptor beta chains below, sequenced in a study of regulatory T cells in long-lasting Graves disease (dated by TCRdb to the early 2020s). The library was obtained by multiplex PCR. The data were produced on an Illumina HiSeq 4000. TCR beta libraries were built with iRepertoire HTBI primers and Arm-PCR amplification of CDR3 regions. TCRdb reanalyzed the raw reads on its own, using fastp at Q25 for trimming and MiXCR for clone calling, and kept in-frame beta chains. Here each entry gathers all rows of one CDR3 protein and keeps the most common genes and DNA. For this sample the table gives about 470,000 distinct CDR3 sequences, of which 14% to 15% were detected only once. The biggest ten clones account for 16% of the sample. The time point label corresponds to: newly diagnosed GD, antithyroid drugs for less than 3 months. RNA was extracted from PBMCs in TRIzol for both TCR sequencing and RNA sequencing.

The same sample was also used in a study of T cells in Graves' hyperthyroidism and ophthalmopathy.

This material consisted of peripheral blood mononuclear cells (PBMCs), taken at new diagnosis, from a patient treated with antithyroid drugs. These receptors all come from a woman aged 25-40 years with Graves disease. Donor details come from another sample of the same person, matched by shared clones.

This clonotype was seen a handful of times. The gene calls are TRBV19 and TRBJ2-5; 7 positions agree with TRBD1. The CDR3 has 13 residues. Germline V gene sequence: CDR1 LNHDA, CDR2 SQIVND (reference sequence). The J segment lost 3 bases and the V segment lost 6 bases, leaving 4 bases of the junction unmatched. The CDR3, as DNA: TGTGCCAGTAGGGTTCAGGGGGAAGAGACCCAGTACTTC. Protein: CASRVQGEETQYF.

This clonotype has at least ten counts. This rearrangement joins TRBV5-1 to TRBJ1-2; no definite D call. CDR3 size: 14 residues. Per germline, CDR1 SGHRS and CDR2 YFSETQ. The V gene lost 4 bases and the J gene lost 8 bases, with 18 bases spanning the gap. In DNA form, the CDR3 reads TGCGCCAGCAGCCCCGACCGCGGGTTAGAAGGCTACACCTTC. It yields the protein CASSPDRGLEGYTF.

This clonotype was observed many times. The J gene is TRBJ2-5, the V gene TRBV4-1, with 11 nucleotides matching TRBD2. The CDR3 runs to 16 residues. Germline V gene data show CDR1 as MGHRA and CDR2 as YSYEKL. V gave up 4 bases and J gave up 1 base; unmatched junction bases: 5. The CDR3 DNA follows: TGCGCCAGCAGCCCTCTACTAGCGGGAGTCCAAGAGACCCAGTACTTC. This codes for CASSPLLAGVQETQYF.

The J gene is TRBJ2-7, the V gene TRBV4-1, with a possible D match to TRBD2 (5 bases). The CDR3 has 16 residues. Germline values: CDR1 MGHRA, CDR2 YSYEKL. Trimming took 0 bases from V and 2 from J, leaving 14 bases between them. CDR3 protein: CASSQESSLGAYEQYF. DNA of the CDR3: TGCGCCAGCAGCCAAGAGTCTTCCCTGGGAGCCTACGAGCAGTACTTC.

This clonotype appeared many times. The J gene is TRBJ2-5, the V gene TRBV5-1; 10 bases align to TRBD2. Germline V lookup: CDR1 SGHRS, CDR2 YFSETQ. V dropped 4 bases and J dropped 1; count of bases not matched to a gene: 7. This CDR3 is built from 16 residues. CDR3 nucleotide sequence: TGCGCCAGCAGCCCAGGACTAGCGGAGCCCCAAGAGACCCAGTACTTC. Translation: CASSPGLAEPQETQYF. The whole variable domain, remainder taken from reference TRBV5-1 and TRBJ2-5, is KAGVTQTPRYLIKTRGQQVTLSCSPISGHRSVSWYQQTPGQGLQFLFEYFSETQRNKGNFPGRFSGRQFSNSRSEMNVSTLELGDSALYLCASSPGLAEPQETQYFGPGTRLLVL.

This clonotype was counted ten times or more. CDR3 amino acids: CASSLGLAGADTQYF. Here the CDR3 DNA reads TGTGCCAGCAGCCTGGGACTAGCGGGAGCAGATACGCAGTATTTT. The chain links TRBV11-2 to TRBJ2-3; 14 bases line up with TRBD2. Germline assignment: CDR1 SGHAT and CDR2 FQNNGV. The CDR3 spans 15 residues. V gave up 5 bases and J gave up 4 bases; unmatched junction bases: 2.

The chain uses TRBV5-8 and TRBJ2-3, with D uncertain. CDR1 SGHTS and CDR2 YDEGEE come from the germline V gene. V lost 4 bases and J 4 bases, leaving 16 bases between the germline ends. This CDR3 spans 15 amino acids. CDR3 residues: CASSLLGNRADTQYF. CDR3 nucleotide sequence: TGTGCCAGCAGCCTACTGGGTAACCGGGCAGATACGCAGTATTTT.

Written as DNA, the CDR3 is TGTGCCAGCAGCTGGACAGGGAGCGAGGGTCAGCCCCAGCATTTT. It is translated as CASSWTGSEGQPQHF. The rearrangement joins TRBV6-1 to TRBJ1-5, with TRBD1 identical over 8 bases. This CDR3 contains 15 residues. Per the germline V gene, CDR1 is MNHNS and CDR2 is SASEGT. Unmatched junction bases numbered 10, after V lost 6 bases and J lost 6 bases.

This clonotype was counted many times. The chain links TRBV13 to TRBJ2-4; TRBD2 aligns across 9 bases. In germline, CDR1 is PRHDT, CDR2 FYEKMQ (reference sequence). There are 13 residues in the CDR3. V shed 2 bases and J 14 bases; nucleotides not matched to a gene: 7. The CDR3 nucleotides are TGTGCCAGCAGCTTACGTGGCGGCGGGGGGGAGTACTTC. Protein sequence: CASSLRGGGGEYF.

This clonotype has just a few counts. This chain links TRBV7-9 with TRBJ2-1; 10 bases line up with TRBD2. Germline V gives CDR1 SEHNR, CDR2 FQNEAQ (reference sequence). The length of the CDR3 is 15 residues. V dropped 5 bases and J dropped 4; count of bases not matched to a gene: 5. CDR3 loop: CASSTRTSGYNEQFF. The CDR3 nucleotides read TGTGCCAGCAGCACACGGACTAGCGGTTACAATGAGCAGTTCTTC.

With regard to this clonotype: Possible read error: a much larger clone is one base away. This chain connects TRBV3-1 to TRBJ1-2, with no clear D. Germline loops: CDR1 LGHDT, CDR2 YNNKEL (reference sequence). This CDR3 has 14 residues. CDR3: CACSPGSIKHGYTF. As DNA, the CDR3 is TGTGCCTGCAGCCCCGGATCGATTAAACATGGCTACACCTTC. Drawing the rest from reference TRBV3-1 and TRBJ1-2, the complete variable domain is DTAVSQTPKYLVTQMGNDKSIKCEQNLGHDTMYWYKQDSKKFLKIMFSYNNKELIINETVPNRFSPKSPDKAHLNLHINSLELGDSAVYFCACSPGSIKHGYTFGSGTRLTVV.

As regards this clonotype: This may come from a read error, since a much larger clone is one base off. No conserved phenylalanine or tryptophan ends this CDR3, so it is likely a read error. The genes are TRBV7-2 and TRBJ2-7; 8 bases map to TRBD1. The germline CDR1 and CDR2 sequences are SGHTA and FQGNSA. V gave up 6 bases and J gave up 3 bases; unmatched junction bases: 10. The CDR3 runs to 15 residues. CDR3 region: CASSTGQGGRYEQYS. In DNA form, the CDR3 reads TGTGCCAGCAGTACCGGACAGGGAGGTCGCTACGAGCAGTACTCC.

This clonotype was recorded a few times. V gene TRBV27 combines with J gene TRBJ2-4; perhaps D is TRBD1 or TRBD2 (6 bases each). Germline-derived CDR1 and CDR2 are MNHEY and SMNVEV (reference sequence). The CDR3 has 15 residues. V shed 5 bases and J shed 7 bases, with 18 bases lying between them. CDR3 amino acids: CASSEGGELGNIQYF. The CDR3 DNA reads as TGTGCCAGCAGTGAGGGGGGAGAGCTGGGGAACATTCAGTACTTC.

The table lists this clonotype with many counts. The rearrangement uses TRBV2 and TRBJ1-1, with D perhaps TRBD1 (5 bases). Germline lookup yields CDR1 SNHLY and CDR2 FYNNEI. CDR3 length: 12 amino acids. V lost 6 bases, J lost 1 base, and 6 bases lay in between. CDR3 sequence: CASSGQNTEAFF. In DNA form, the CDR3 reads TGTGCCAGCAGCGGACAGAACACTGAAGCTTTCTTT.

On this clonotype itself: A junction end diverges from the germline sequence, so it may reflect a read error. The chain has TRBV2 and TRBJ1-5; weak D call: TRBD1 (5 bases). CDR3 length: 14 amino acids. Germline V gives CDR1 SNHLY, CDR2 FYNNEI. CDR3 amino acids: CASSDRHSNQTQHF. Written as DNA, the CDR3 is TGTGCCAGCAGCGACAGACATAGCAATCAGACCCAGCATTTT.

As regards this clonotype: This could be a read error, since a much larger clone is one nucleotide away. V usage is TRBV11-3 and J usage is TRBJ2-1; D is ambiguous. CDR1 SGHNT and CDR2 YENEEA come from the germline V gene. The CDR3 loop spans 12 amino acids. Trimming removed 11 bases at V and 5 bases at J, with 13 bases between. The CDR3 sequence: CAWSDQDNEQFF. The DNA of the CDR3 is TGTGCCTGGAGCGATCAGGACAATGAGCAGTTCTTC. The whole variable domain, remainder taken from reference TRBV11-3 and TRBJ2-1, is EAGVVQSPRYKIIEKKQPVAFWCNPISGHNTLYWYLQNLGQGPELLIRYENEEAVDDSQLPKDRFSAERLKGVDSTLKIQPAELGDSAVYLCAWSDQDNEQFFGPGTRLTVL.

In its sample, this clonotype was seen many times. This chain joins TRBV6-2 or TRBV6-3 and TRBJ2-5; 8 bases are a match to TRBD2. This CDR3 is built from 17 residues. CDR1 and CDR2 (germline): MNHEY, SVGEGT. The V and J ends lost 5 bases and 5 bases, in that order; junction bases with no gene match: 16. The CDR3 DNA reads as TGTGCCAGCAGTCGAGAGGGCCCGGGACTAGGAGCTGAGACCCAGTACTTC. It is translated as CASSREGPGLGAETQYF.

This clonotype was counted ten times or more. The J gene is TRBJ2-7, the V gene TRBV4-1, with 7 bases lining up with TRBD1. The CDR3 covers 15 residues. Germline trimming cut 0 bases from V and 1 base from J; bases unmatched to any gene: 3. Germline V CDR1 and CDR2: MGHRA, YSYEKL. CDR3 residues: CASSQDGDSSYEQYF. The CDR3 DNA reads TGCGCCAGCAGCCAAGATGGGGACAGTTCCTACGAGCAGTACTTC.

This clonotype was picked up many times. The chain couples TRBV6-5 to TRBJ2-3; 8 nucleotides line up with TRBD1. Trimming removed 2 bases from V and 5 bases from J; junction bases left unmatched: 9. Germline V gene data show CDR1 as MNHEY and CDR2 as SVGAGI. The CDR3 extends over 16 amino acids. CDR3 sequence reads: CASSYEAGQGRDTQYF. The CDR3 bases are TGTGCCAGCAGTTACGAAGCCGGACAGGGAAGAGATACGCAGTATTTT.

A few counts support this clonotype. The rearrangement uses TRBV18 and TRBJ1-2; D uncertain. Germline-derived CDR1 and CDR2 are KGHSH and LQKENI. V lost 1 base, J lost 2 bases, and 14 bases lay in between. This CDR3 has 16 amino acids. This chain's CDR3 is CASSPREASGNYGYTF. The CDR3 DNA follows: TGTGCCAGCTCACCACGGGAGGCTTCTGGCAACTATGGCTACACCTTC.

This clonotype was recorded many times. V is TRBV3-1 and J is TRBJ2-1, with D possibly matching TRBD2 (5 bases). Per germline, CDR1 LGHDT and CDR2 YNNKEL (reference sequence). The CDR3 contains 17 residues. Trimming cost V 4 bases and J 0 bases, with 16 bases left between them. CDR3: CASSLPLRASSYNEQFF. The CDR3 coding sequence is TGTGCCAGCAGCCTCCCGCTGCGGGCGAGCTCCTACAATGAGCAGTTCTTC.

This clonotype was observed at least ten times. The chain joins TRBV3-1 to TRBJ2-7, with D tentatively TRBD2 (5 bases). Germline V lookup: CDR1 LGHDT, CDR2 YNNKEL (reference sequence). V was trimmed by 6 bases and J by 3 bases, leaving 24 bases between them. The CDR3 sequence is 17 residues long. The CDR3 is CASSRGSESARDYEQYF. The CDR3 bases are TGTGCCAGCAGTCGAGGGAGTGAAAGTGCTAGGGACTACGAGCAGTACTTC.